Following are 6 T cell receptor beta chains from one sample sequenced in a study of blood T cell repertoires in COVID-19. The repertoire was sequenced with immunoSEQ multiplex PCR; TCRdb's copy has only in-frame clones and lacks some. The sample has about 56,000 clones, 80% to 85% seen once. Material for sequencing was peripheral blood. The receptors here all came from a woman aged 80 or over with acute or convalescent COVID-19.

This chain uses TRBV4-2 with TRBJ2-2, with D hard to call. V lost 0 bases and J 0 bases, leaving 8 bases between the germline ends. The CDR3 has 16 amino acids. CDR1 is LGHNA and CDR2 is YNFKEQ in the germline V gene. The CDR3 sequence: CASSQESKANTGELFF. The CDR3 DNA follows: TGTGCCAGCAGCCAAGAAAGCAAAGCGAACACCGGGGAGCTGTTTTTT.

This clone showed up just once. The chain combines TRBV18 with TRBJ1-2; a possible D gene is TRBD1 (5 bases). Germline CDR1 is KGHSH and CDR2 is LQKENI. CDR3 length: 13 amino acids. The V end was cut by 3 bases, the J end by 8 bases, with 13 bases between. In DNA form, the CDR3 reads TGTGCCAGCTCACCGGACACGGGCCGGGGCTACACCTTC. This codes for CASSPDTGRGYTF.

In DNA form, the CDR3 reads TGTGCCAGCAGACCGACAGGGACCTCGGGCGAGCAGTACTTC. Its translation is CASRPTGTSGEQYF. This chain uses TRBV6-5 with TRBJ2-7; TRBD1 aligns across 7 bases. Trimming at V came to 6 bases and at J to 6 bases, leaving 11 bases not matched to a gene. Germline lookup yields CDR1 MNHEY and CDR2 SVGAGI. The CDR3 sequence is 14 residues long.

The chain has TRBV5-4 and TRBJ1-6; perhaps TRBD1 as D (6 bases). From germline, CDR1 is SGHNT and CDR2 YYREEE (reference sequence). V was cut by 0 bases and J by 10 bases, with 20 bases left in between. This CDR3 comprises 17 residues. The chain's CDR3 is CASSLGRGAPQNSPLHF. CDR3 in DNA: TGTGCCAGCAGCTTGGGGCGGGGGGCCCCGCAAAACTCACCCCTCCACTTT.

This clone is a singleton in its sample. The chain recombines TRBV6-5 with TRBJ1-1; TRBD1 is a possible D gene (6 bases). Germline assignment: CDR1 MNHEY and CDR2 SVGAGI. This CDR3 is built from 12 residues. V lost 6 bases and J lost 12, with 17 bases in between. CDR3 coding DNA: TGTGCCAGCAGCAAAACAGGGAGAGGAACTTTCTTT. Translating it yields CASSKTGRGTFF.

The J gene is TRBJ1-5, the V gene TRBV19, with D uncertain. CDR3 length: 15 residues. Germline CDR1 LNHDA, CDR2 SQIVND (reference sequence). Trimming took 3 bases from V and 3 from J, leaving 12 bases between them. The CDR3 coding sequence is TGTGCCAGTAGTATTCCGAACACCCCCAATCAGCCCCAGCATTTT. The encoded protein is CASSIPNTPNQPQHF. Using reference TRBV19 and TRBJ1-5 for the parts outside the CDR3, the full variable domain is DGGITQSPKYLFRKEGQNVTLSCEQNLNHDAMYWYRQDPGQGLRLIYYSQIVNDFQKGDIAEGYSVSREKKESFPLTVTSAQKNPTAFYLCASSIPNTPNQPQHFGDGTRLSIL.